This T cell receptor beta chain originates from a study of CD8 T cells in ankylosing spondylitis. Deletions cut 5 bases from V and 0 bases from J, with 17 bases between. This CDR3 spans 16 amino acids. The germline gives CDR1 SQVTM, CDR2 ANQGSEA. To note about this clonotype: What it binds is not known.

Notes on the study in general: Previously reported in reactive arthritis synovial fluid and blood were some of the motif variants. Researchers reportedly found disease-linked clones significantly enriched in matched ankylosing spondylitis synovial fluid. Clones linked to the disease showed a CD8+ phenotype. They occurred at relatively low frequencies in peripheral blood. For ankylosing spondylitis blood, a TCR beta motif of 7 or 8 highly homologous variants appeared characteristic.

Making use of molecular barcodes, quantitative 5'-RACE generated TCR beta libraries. TCRdb fed the 5' RACE reads into MiXCR, producing one record per CDR3 protein. The repertoire has a few hundred thousand distinct CDR3 sequences, approximately 17% of them found once; the top ten carry approximately 1%. The sequenced material came from blood, either unsorted or a sorted T cell fraction (not recorded which). This chain joins TRBV29-1 and TRBJ2-1; possibly TRBD2 for D (5 bases). The TCR originated in a male donor with ankylosing spondylitis. The CDR3 region is CSVFVRGPVSYNEQFF. The CDR3 bases are TGCAGCGTTTTTGTCCGCGGGCCGGTCTCCTACAATGAGCAGTTCTTC.